Reported below is one T cell receptor beta chain. This sample stems from a study of shared clonotypes between healthy human individuals. As for the study in general: Researchers assigned three CD4 naive, three CD4 memory, two CD8 naive and one CD8 memory plate to each donor.

The assay was carried out at the deep level. Data came from immunoSEQ multiplex PCR; TCRdb stores just in-frame clones and leaves some out. The profile shows roughly 2,500,000 clones, roughly 93% of them singletons. CDR3 size: 13 residues. The V gene's germline CDR1 is MNHNS and CDR2 SASEGT. The ends were cut back, 6 bases at V and 2 bases at J, with 11 bases in the middle. This chain uses TRBV6-1 with TRBJ2-7, with D perhaps given as TRBD1 or TRBD2 (5 bases each). The receptor's source is a man aged 18 to 30 in good health. Some clones in this sample may be carry-over from other donors' samples. Material: naive CD4+ T cells from PBMCs. Documented subset: CD45RA+ positively selected. DNA of the CDR3: TGTGCCAGCAGAAGGGACGAGACCTACGAGCAGTACTTC. Translated: CASRRDETYEQYF.